The present entry profiles one T cell receptor (beta chain) with its context. Gene labels here are mouse ones. The read ends 1 residue before the CDR3 terminus; that terminus is restored from the germline J gene. The time point: mouse harvest day 7 after allogeneic transplant. Mouse grafts combined 10^7 T-cell-depleted bone marrow cells with 10^6 splenic CD5+ T cells. These data originate in a study of tissue T cells after allogeneic stem cell transplantation. Sequencing was performed with immunoSEQ multiplex PCR; in TCRdb, only in-frame clones are kept and a portion is missing. The table records about 6,600 clones, less than 55% of them present only once. Germline assignment: CDR1 GKSSPN and CDR2 SITVG. The V gene end was trimmed by 0 bases and the J gene end by 3 bases; junction bases not matched to a gene: 5. The CDR3 consists of 15 residues.

The sequenced material came from lymph node tissue. The V call is TRBV31, the J call TRBJ1-3; 7 positions match TRBD1. The receptor's source is a female BALB/c mouse given C57BL/6 T cells with graft-versus-host disease after an allogeneic hematopoietic cell transplant. Here the CDR3 reads CAWSLGGRDGNTLYF. CDR3 bases read: TGTGCCTGGAGTCTAGGGGGCAGGGATGGAAATACGCTCTAT. The complete variable domain, with remaining parts taken from reference TRBV31 and TRBJ1-3, reads AQTIHQWPVAEIKAVGSPLSLGCTIKGKSSPNLYWYWQATGGTLQQLFYSITVGQVESVVQLNLSASRPKDDQFILSTEKLLLSHSGFYLCAWSLGGRDGNTLYFGEGSRLIVV.